One sample yielded the 12 T cell receptor beta chains listed below, sequenced in a study of blood T cell repertoires in COVID-19. Measured with immunoSEQ multiplex PCR; TCRdb has only the in-frame clones, and not every one. This table holds roughly 200,000 clones, roughly 84% found once. The sequenced material came from peripheral blood. Receptors were obtained from a human donor in a cohort sampled during active COVID-19.

The chain is built from TRBV7-9 and TRBJ2-5; D not resolved. Germline V gene lookup returns CDR1 SEHNR and CDR2 FQNEAQ (reference sequence). V dropped 5 bases and J dropped 5 bases, with 21 bases sitting between them. CDR3 length: 16 amino acids. The CDR3 protein is CASSALYEVLRETQYF. CDR3 bases: TGTGCCAGCAGCGCTCTATATGAGGTTCTTCGGGAGACCCAGTACTTC.

The gene calls are TRBV28 and TRBJ2-3, with TRBD2 matching 11 bases. From germline, CDR1 is MDHEN and CDR2 SYDVKM. This CDR3 is 16 amino acids long. V shed 6 bases, J shed 4 bases, and the junction held 9 bases outside the gene matches. CDR3 in amino acids: CASRGAQLAGADTQYF. CDR3 coding DNA: TGTGCCAGCAGGGGGGCACAACTAGCGGGAGCAGATACGCAGTATTTT.

The chain joins TRBV5-1 to TRBJ2-7, with D unclear. V lost 6 bases and J 6 bases, leaving 19 bases between the germline ends. CDR3 length: 14 residues. The germline gives CDR1 SGHRS, CDR2 YFSETQ. This chain's CDR3 is CASTIPGELSEQYF. CDR3 sequence (DNA): TGCGCCAGCACGATCCCCGGAGAGCTCTCCGAGCAGTACTTC.

This clone was found once. The V call is TRBV5-4, the J call TRBJ2-7; D remains ambiguous. V was pared by 4 bases and J by 1 base, with 12 bases between. The CDR3 has 14 amino acids. In germline, CDR1 is SGHNT, CDR2 YYREEE (reference sequence). In DNA form, the CDR3 reads TGTGCCAGCAGCCCCGGTCCTGGTTCCTACGAGCAGTACTTC. It specifies CASSPGPGSYEQYF.

The gene calls are TRBV28 and TRBJ2-4, with TRBD2 identical over 9 bases. The CDR3 is 15 residues long. The junction had 9 bases not matched to a gene; V was cut back by 7 bases and J by 5 bases. Per the germline V gene, CDR1 is MDHEN and CDR2 is SYDVKM. In DNA form, the CDR3 reads TGTGCCAGCAAAGGGGCTAGCGGGATGGAAAACATTCAGTACTTC. It is translated as CASKGASGMENIQYF.

V is TRBV29-1 and J is TRBJ1-2; 7 bases align to TRBD1. V was clipped by 7 bases and J by 8 bases; unmatched bases: 13. The germline V gene encodes CDR1 SQVTM and CDR2 ANQGSEA. The CDR3 is 13 residues long. The CDR3 coding sequence is TGCAGCGGGGGACAGTCCGGTGTTGAGGGCTACACCTTC. Translated: CSGGQSGVEGYTF.

The rearrangement uses TRBV2 and TRBJ1-6, with D possibly matching TRBD1 (5 bases). V lost 4 bases and J 10 bases, leaving 14 bases between the germline ends. This CDR3 has 14 residues. CDR1 and CDR2 (germline): SNHLY, FYNNEI. CDR3 DNA: TGTGCCAGCAGTGGACAGAGTCTTAACTCACCCCTCCACTTT. Amino acid sequence: CASSGQSLNSPLHF.

The chain couples TRBV28 to TRBJ1-1; the D is unclear. Germline V gives CDR1 MDHEN, CDR2 SYDVKM. Trimming pared 3 bases from V and 5 bases from J, leaving 13 bases between. This CDR3 contains 14 residues. This chain's CDR3 is CASSFWSGRTEAFF. DNA for the CDR3: TGTGCCAGCAGTTTTTGGAGTGGGAGGACTGAAGCTTTCTTT. Full variable domain (missing parts from reference TRBV28 and TRBJ1-1): DVKVTQSSRYLVKRTGEKVFLECVQDMDHENMFWYRQDPGLGLRLIYFSYDVKMKEKGDIPEGYSVSREKKERFSLILESASTNQTSMYLCASSFWSGRTEAFFGQGTRLTVV.

This chain connects TRBV2 to TRBJ2-1; D perhaps matches TRBD2 (5 bases). Looked up from germline, CDR1 is SNHLY and CDR2 is FYNNEI. The V gene lost 6 bases and the J gene lost 13 bases, with 13 bases spanning the gap. The CDR3 has 11 amino acids. CDR3 coding DNA: TGTGCCAGCAGGCAAGCGGAATTTCAGTTCTTC. Protein product: CASRQAEFQFF.

This clone has a single count. The chain has TRBV7-9 and TRBJ2-3; the match to TRBD2 covers 11 bases. The CDR3 is 16 residues long. Trimming cost V 5 bases and J 4 bases; bases outside gene matches: 8. Germline V gives CDR1 SEHNR, CDR2 FQNEAQ (reference sequence). In DNA form, the CDR3 reads TGTGCCAGCAGCCCCGGGACTAGCGGAAACTCAGATACGCAGTATTTT. It yields the protein CASSPGTSGNSDTQYF.

This chain uses TRBV10-3 with TRBJ1-2; D unclear. The CDR3 has 14 amino acids. Deletions cut 0 bases from V and 3 bases from J, with 8 bases between. Germline V gives CDR1 ENHRY, CDR2 SYGVKD. DNA of the CDR3: TGTGCCATCAGTGAGTCCAAGGAGTACTATGGCTACACCTTC. Translated, it gives CAISESKEYYGYTF.

The chain links TRBV12-3 or TRBV12-4 to TRBJ2-1, with D unresolved. The V gene lost 2 bases and the J gene lost 4 bases, with 6 bases spanning the gap. CDR3 length: 13 residues. This chain's CDR3 is CASSLRSYNEQFF. CDR3 bases: TGTGCCAGCAGTTTAAGGAGTTACAATGAGCAGTTCTTC.